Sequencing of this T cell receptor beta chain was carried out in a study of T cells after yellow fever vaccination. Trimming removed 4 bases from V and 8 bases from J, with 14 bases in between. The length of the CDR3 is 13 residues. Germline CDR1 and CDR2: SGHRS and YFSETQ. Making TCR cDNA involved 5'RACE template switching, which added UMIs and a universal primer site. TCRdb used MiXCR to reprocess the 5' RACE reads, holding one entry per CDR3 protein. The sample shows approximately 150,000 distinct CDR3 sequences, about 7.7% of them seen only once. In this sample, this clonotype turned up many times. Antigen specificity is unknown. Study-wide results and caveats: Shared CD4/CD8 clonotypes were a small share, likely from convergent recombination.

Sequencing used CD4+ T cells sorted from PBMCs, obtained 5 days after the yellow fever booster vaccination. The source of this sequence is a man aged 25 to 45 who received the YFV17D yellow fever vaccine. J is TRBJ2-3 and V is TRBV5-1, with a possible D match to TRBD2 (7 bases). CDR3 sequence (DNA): TGCGCCAGCAGCCCGTTCGGGGGGCCTACGCAGTATTTT. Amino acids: CASSPFGGPTQYF.